This T cell receptor (beta chain) was identified in a study of cytomegalovirus exposure and HLA in healthy donors. The primer mix had 60 Vbeta and 13 Jbeta primers. Clones were sequenced by immunoSEQ multiplex PCR, and TCRdb holds only the in-frame ones, with some missing. The sample yields 100,000 to 150,000 clones, 75% to 85% seen once. For this clone: No antigen is known for it.

Study conclusions and caveats: Analysis performed later showed TCR beta chains linked to HLA being more clonally expanded than equally common others.

From germline, CDR1 is MNHEY and CDR2 SMNVEV (reference sequence). V shed 3 bases and J 9 bases; nucleotides not matched to a gene: 6. The CDR3 is 14 residues long. The origin of this receptor is a girl aged 2-15 years in good health and CMV-seronegative. The sample consisted of PBMCs. This chain links TRBV27 with TRBJ2-1; 9 nucleotides match TRBD2. CDR3 amino acids: CASSFSSGISEQFF. As DNA, the CDR3 is TGTGCCAGCAGTTTTTCTAGCGGGATTAGTGAGCAGTTCTTC.